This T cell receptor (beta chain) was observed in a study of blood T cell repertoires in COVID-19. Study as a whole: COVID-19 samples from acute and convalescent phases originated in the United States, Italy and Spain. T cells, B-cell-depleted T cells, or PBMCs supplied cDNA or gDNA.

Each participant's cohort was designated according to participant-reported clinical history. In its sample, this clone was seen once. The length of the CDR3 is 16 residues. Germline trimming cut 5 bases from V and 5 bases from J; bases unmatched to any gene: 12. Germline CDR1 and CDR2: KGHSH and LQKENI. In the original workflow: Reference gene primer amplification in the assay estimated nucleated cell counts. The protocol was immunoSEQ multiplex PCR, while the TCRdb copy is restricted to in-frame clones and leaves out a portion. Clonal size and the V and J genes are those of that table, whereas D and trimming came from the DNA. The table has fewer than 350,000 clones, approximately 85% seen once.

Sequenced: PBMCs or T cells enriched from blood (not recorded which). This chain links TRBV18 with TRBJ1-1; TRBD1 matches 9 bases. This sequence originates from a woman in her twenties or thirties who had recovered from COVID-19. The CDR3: CASSITGGISRTEAFF. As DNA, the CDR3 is TGTGCCAGCTCAATAACAGGGGGCATCTCGAGGACTGAAGCTTTCTTT.